Below, 28 T cell receptor beta chains from the same sample are listed, as sequenced in a study of shared clonotypes between healthy human individuals. CD45RO-negative CD8 cells positively selected for CCR7 made up the naive population, which excluded terminally differentiated effector memory CD45RA+ cells. Assay used: immunoSEQ multiplex PCR; TCRdb lists only in-frame clones, some missing. Among about 1,800,000 clones, approximately 95% were seen once, and the ten largest hold 0.95% to 1.5%. Specimen: naive CD8+ T cells sorted from blood. All receptors derive from a man aged 18 to 29 in good health.

A remark on this clone: Other DNA sequences in this specimen translate into the identical CDR3. The chain couples TRBV6-5 to TRBJ2-2; D is unclear. The CDR3 loop spans 13 amino acids. Trimming took 2 bases from V and 2 from J, leaving 3 bases between them. Germline CDR1 and CDR2: MNHEY and SVGAGI. CDR3 residues: CASSYLNTGELFF. The CDR3 DNA sequence: TGTGCCAGCAGTTACCTAAACACCGGGGAGCTGTTTTTT.

This clone was detected only once. The chain uses TRBV27 and TRBJ2-7, with TRBD2 as a possible D gene (5 bases). Per germline, CDR1 MNHEY and CDR2 SMNVEV (reference sequence). The V gene lost 5 bases and the J gene lost 4 bases, with 12 bases spanning the gap. The CDR3 runs 13 residues. The DNA of the CDR3 is TGTGCCAGCAGTATGAAGGGAGTATACGAGCAGTACTTC. This gives the protein CASSMKGVYEQYF.

Only one count was recorded for this clone. This sequence joins TRBV4-1 and TRBJ2-3; D call uncertain. Germline CDR1 reads MGHRA; CDR2 reads YSYEKL. CDR3 length: 15 amino acids. V was trimmed by 3 bases and J by 1 base, leaving 11 bases between them. The CDR3 DNA reads TGCGCCAGCAGCCAGGGCAAGGTGGGCACAGATACGCAGTATTTT. This gives the protein CASSQGKVGTDTQYF.

The gene calls are TRBV4-1 and TRBJ2-1; 14 bases fit TRBD2. The V gene end was trimmed by 0 bases and the J gene end by 9 bases; junction bases not matched to a gene: 4. CDR3 length: 16 amino acids. Germline loops: CDR1 MGHRA, CDR2 YSYEKL. The CDR3 region is CASSQEGLAGASEQFF. For the CDR3, the DNA is TGCGCCAGCAGCCAAGAGGGACTAGCGGGAGCTAGTGAGCAGTTCTTC.

The chain uses TRBV5-6 and TRBJ1-4, with D hard to call. CDR1 and CDR2 (germline): SGHDT, YYEEEE. Trimming stripped 0 bases from V and 0 bases from J, with 9 bases between. The CDR3 runs to 16 residues. Here the CDR3 DNA reads TGTGCCAGCAGCTTGGCCACGCATGCAACTAATGAAAAACTGTTTTTT. The encoded protein is CASSLATHATNEKLFF.

With respect to this clone: The same CDR3 is also encoded by other DNA sequences in this sample. The rearrangement links TRBV5-1 to TRBJ1-4, with D possibly matching TRBD1 (6 bases). CDR1 is SGHRS, CDR2 YFSETQ, per germline. This CDR3 is built from 15 residues. Trimming took off 4 bases at V and 7 bases at J, with 17 bases between the two ends. Here the CDR3 reads CASSPEGGAGEKLFF. The CDR3 region has the DNA TGCGCCAGCAGCCCGGAAGGGGGGGCTGGTGAAAAACTGTTTTTT.

Only one count was recorded for this clone. This chain links TRBV6-1 with TRBJ1-4; D unresolved. The CDR3 is 16 residues long. Per the germline V gene, CDR1 is MNHNS and CDR2 is SASEGT. V dropped 2 bases and J dropped 0 bases, with 10 bases sitting between them. This CDR3 is CASSETWGATNEKLFF. The DNA of the CDR3 is TGTGCCAGCAGTGAAACCTGGGGAGCAACTAATGAAAAACTGTTTTTT.

This chain links TRBV9 with TRBJ2-1; 12 bases match TRBD2. Germline V lookup: CDR1 SGDLS, CDR2 YYNGEE. The length of the CDR3 is 17 residues. Trimming at V came to 3 bases and at J to 8 bases, leaving 12 bases not matched to a gene. The CDR3 spells CASSARGTSGGPHEQFF. In DNA, the CDR3 is TGTGCCAGCAGCGCAAGGGGAACTAGCGGGGGGCCCCATGAGCAGTTCTTC.

This chain uses TRBV6-1 with TRBJ2-7, with 9 nucleotides matching TRBD1. The CDR3 is 13 amino acids. Per the germline V gene, CDR1 is MNHNS and CDR2 is SASEGT. Trimming removed 6 bases from V and 4 bases from J; junction bases left unmatched: 4. The CDR3, as DNA: TGTGCCAGCAGCTGGGACAGGGTTTACGAGCAGTACTTC. Amino acids: CASSWDRVYEQYF.

The chain has TRBV5-4 and TRBJ2-3; 8 bases map to TRBD2. The trim removed 1 base at V and 5 bases at J, leaving 6 bases unmatched. The CDR3 consists of 15 residues. Germline-derived CDR1 and CDR2 are SGHNT and YYREEE (reference sequence). CDR3 nucleotide sequence: TGTGCCAGCAGCTTGTTAGCGGGAAAGGAAGATACGCAGTATTTT. It encodes CASSLLAGKEDTQYF. Complete variable domain (other parts from reference TRBV5-4 and TRBJ2-3): ETGVTQSPTHLIKTRGQQVTLRCSSQSGHNTVSWYQQALGQGPQFIFQYYREEENGRGNFPPRFSGLQFPNYSSELNVNALELDDSALYLCASSLLAGKEDTQYFGPGTRLTVL.

V and J are TRBV5-6 and TRBJ2-1; D possibly corresponds to TRBD1 (5 bases). Germline V lookup: CDR1 SGHDT, CDR2 YYEEEE. Trimming pared 3 bases from V and 0 bases from J, leaving 13 bases between. The CDR3 has 16 residues. This CDR3 reads CASSYGASSSYNEQFF. CDR3 DNA: TGTGCCAGCAGCTATGGGGCGTCTAGCTCCTACAATGAGCAGTTCTTC.

J is TRBJ1-5 and V is TRBV18; 7 nucleotides align to TRBD1. The length of the CDR3 is 14 residues. The V and J ends lost 3 bases and 1 base, in that order; junction bases with no gene match: 0. Germline V gene sequence: CDR1 KGHSH, CDR2 LQKENI. The DNA for the CDR3 is TGTGCCAGCTCACCGGGACAGAGCAATCAGCCCCAGCATTTT. It translates to CASSPGQSNQPQHF.

This chain joins TRBV7-6 and TRBJ2-1, with unresolved D. Trimming stripped 5 bases from V and 8 bases from J, with 19 bases between. The CDR3 consists of 15 residues. Per germline, CDR1 SGHVS and CDR2 FNYEAQ. The DNA for the CDR3 is TGTGCCAGCAGCCCGGCCGGACCCAAAAGGGATGAGCAGTTCTTC. Its protein product is CASSPAGPKRDEQFF. Full variable domain (rest looked up from reference TRBV7-6 and TRBJ2-1): GAGVSQSPRYKVTKRGQDVALRCDPISGHVSLYWYRQALGQGPEFLTYFNYEAQQDKSGLPNDRFSAERPEGSISTLTIQRTEQRDSAMYRCASSPAGPKRDEQFFGPGTRLTVL.

This chain links TRBV11-2 with TRBJ2-2; D gene ambiguous. CDR1 is SGHAT, CDR2 FQNNGV, per germline. This CDR3 spans 11 amino acids. V was clipped by 8 bases and J by 6 bases, with 7 bases between them. The CDR3 loop is CASLGSGELFF. The CDR3 nucleotides read TGTGCCAGCTTGGGGTCCGGGGAGCTGTTTTTT. The full variable domain, its missing parts supplied by reference TRBV11-2 and TRBJ2-2, is EAGVAQSPRYKIIEKRQSVAFWCNPISGHATLYWYQQILGQGPKLLIQFQNNGVVDDSQLPKDRFSAERLKGVDSTLKIQPAKLEDSAVYLCASLGSGELFFGEGSRLTVL.

The chain uses TRBV7-2 and TRBJ2-5, with D perhaps TRBD1 (6 bases). V dropped 4 bases and J dropped 5 bases, with 20 bases sitting between them. The CDR3 runs to 16 residues. Germline V gives CDR1 SGHTA, CDR2 FQGNSA. Written as DNA, the CDR3 is TGTGCCAGCAGCTCCCGGGGAGAGGGGGTTGGGGAGACCCAGTACTTC. Translating gives CASSSRGEGVGETQYF.

This chain uses TRBV6-5 with TRBJ2-3; D is tentatively TRBD1 or TRBD2 (5 bases each). The length of the CDR3 is 14 residues. V was cut by 7 bases and J by 2 bases, with 13 bases left in between. The germline CDR1 and CDR2 sequences are MNHEY and SVGAGI. Here the CDR3 reads CASTPNGATDTQYF. Here the CDR3 DNA reads TGTGCCAGCACCCCAAACGGGGCCACAGATACGCAGTATTTT.

V gene TRBV27 combines with J gene TRBJ1-1, with 8 bases aligning to TRBD1. Germline CDR1 reads MNHEY; CDR2 reads SMNVEV (reference sequence). The CDR3 consists of 14 residues. The V segment lost 6 bases and the J segment 2 bases; nucleotides outside the gene matches: 5. The CDR3 DNA reads as TGTGCCAGCAGGACAGGGGAGTTCAACACTGAAGCTTTCTTT. This sequence encodes CASRTGEFNTEAFF.

The chain carries TRBV27 and TRBJ2-1; D gene ambiguous. Germline lookup yields CDR1 MNHEY and CDR2 SMNVEV (reference sequence). This CDR3 is 14 amino acids long. V shed 8 bases and J shed 3 bases, with 14 bases lying between them. This CDR3 is CASARRSVYNEQFF. The CDR3 DNA reads as TGTGCCAGCGCCCGCCGTTCCGTCTACAATGAGCAGTTCTTC.

Points on this clone: Other DNA sequences in this sample translate to the same CDR3. The rearrangement uses TRBV9 and TRBJ2-7; D gene uncertain. The germline V and J ends were trimmed by 0 bases and 4 bases, with 8 bases remaining between them. Looked up from germline, CDR1 is SGDLS and CDR2 is YYNGEE. CDR3 length: 13 residues. The CDR3 sequence is CASSVGVNYEQYF. The CDR3 region has the DNA TGTGCCAGCAGCGTAGGAGTAAATTACGAGCAGTACTTC.

This chain connects TRBV27 to TRBJ2-7; D ambiguous. V was pared by 3 bases and J by 6 bases, with 15 bases between. This CDR3 comprises 14 residues. CDR1 and CDR2 (germline): MNHEY, SMNVEV (reference sequence). CDR3 residues: CASSFSSPRGEQYF. For the CDR3, the DNA is TGTGCCAGCAGTTTTAGTTCCCCTCGCGGCGAGCAGTACTTC.

The chain is built from TRBV13 and TRBJ1-1; possible D gene TRBD1, 6 bases. Germline values: CDR1 PRHDT, CDR2 FYEKMQ (reference sequence). This CDR3 is 16 amino acids long. V lost 4 bases and J 3 bases, leaving 18 bases between the germline ends. The CDR3 bases are TGTGCCAGCAGCTCAAACCCGACAGGAGTTTACACTGAAGCTTTCTTT. It is translated as CASSSNPTGVYTEAFF.

This clone has just a few counts. The V and J genes are TRBV5-1 and TRBJ1-5; no firm D call. The CDR3 is made up of 15 amino acids. From germline, CDR1 is SGHRS and CDR2 YFSETQ. V was clipped by 0 bases and J by 8 bases, with 15 bases between them. Written as DNA, the CDR3 is TGCGCCAGCAGCTTGGCCGGGGAAGCGCACGAGCCCCAGCATTTT. Translating gives CASSLAGEAHEPQHF.

The rearrangement joins TRBV7-9 to TRBJ2-3; 8 bases fit TRBD2. Germline loops: CDR1 SEHNR, CDR2 FQNEAQ (reference sequence). J gave up 0 bases and V 2 bases, and 7 bases lay outside the gene matches. The length of the CDR3 is 17 residues. CDR3 sequence reads: CASSLSGSGMSTDTQYF. CDR3 coding DNA: TGTGCCAGCAGCTTATCCGGTAGCGGGATGAGCACAGATACGCAGTATTTT.

This clone was recorded only once. The J gene is TRBJ2-1, the V gene TRBV6-1, with 8 bases aligning to TRBD1. Germline trimming cut 10 bases from V and 0 bases from J; bases unmatched to any gene: 5. This CDR3 spans 14 amino acids. CDR1 is MNHNS, CDR2 SASEGT, per germline. The CDR3 DNA reads as TGTGCCAATCGGACAGGGAGCTCCTACAATGAGCAGTTCTTC. Its protein product is CANRTGSSYNEQFF.

The chain is built from TRBV19 and TRBJ1-2, with 9 bases that match TRBD1. Trimming cost V 7 bases and J 8 bases; bases outside gene matches: 11. The CDR3 loop spans 14 amino acids. Looked up from germline, CDR1 is LNHDA and CDR2 is SQIVND (reference sequence). CDR3 sequence reads: CASTPAGQGYGYTF. The DNA for the CDR3 is TGTGCCAGTACCCCTGCGGGACAGGGCTACGGCTACACCTTC. The entire variable domain, with the rest obtained from reference TRBV19 and TRBJ1-2, is as follows: DGGITQSPKYLFRKEGQNVTLSCEQNLNHDAMYWYRQDPGQGLRLIYYSQIVNDFQKGDIAEGYSVSREKKESFPLTVTSAQKNPTAFYLCASTPAGQGYGYTFGSGTRLTVV.

This rearrangement joins TRBV28 to TRBJ2-7, with D possibly called TRBD1 or TRBD2 (6 bases each). Germline lookup yields CDR1 MDHEN and CDR2 SYDVKM. This CDR3 is built from 14 residues. Trimming shortened V by 3 bases and J by 6 bases, and 15 bases separated the two germline ends. DNA of the CDR3: TGTGCCAGCAGTTTGGAGGGCAGGGGAGGCGAGCAGTACTTC. As protein: CASSLEGRGGEQYF.

Comments on this clone: The same CDR3 can be traced to other DNA sequences in this sample. The CDR3 nucleotides are TGTGCCAGCAGCTTCTCGTACAATGAGCAGTTCTTC. Amino acids: CASSFSYNEQFF. The rearrangement links TRBV5-4 to TRBJ2-1, with D unclear. The CDR3 has 12 residues. Per germline, CDR1 SGHNT and CDR2 YYREEE (reference sequence). Between the trimmed V and J ends, which lost 2 bases and 4 bases, there was a span of 4 bases.

The CDR3: CASRTDRGKDQPQHF. CDR3 coding DNA: TGTGCCAGCAGAACGGACAGGGGTAAAGATCAGCCCCAGCATTTT. The V gene is TRBV27, the J gene TRBJ1-5, with 9 bases matching TRBD1. Germline V CDR1 and CDR2: MNHEY, SMNVEV (reference sequence). CDR3 length: 15 residues. J gave up 5 bases and V 6 bases, and 8 bases lay outside the gene matches.